In its sample, the clone carrying this TCR beta chain ranks as medium-sized. Its target is not known. TCRdb re-called the 5' RACE reads through MiXCR, storing one row per CDR3 protein. The sample records 30,000 to 35,000 distinct CDR3 sequences, more than 20% being singletons. Tregs were sorted as CD4+CD25+CD127-/low cells. Germline V CDR1 and CDR2: SGHTA, FQGTGA. The ends were cut back, 5 bases at V and 0 bases at J, with 10 bases in the middle. This CDR3 is 14 amino acids long. Overall study results and limits: The TCR gene usage of tumor memory CD4+ T cells clustered together with blood and lymph node memory CD4+ cells and with lymph node naive CD4+ cells.

The receptor comes from a female donor with breast cancer. The sequenced material came from tumor-infiltrating Tregs sorted from the breast tumor. The V call is TRBV7-3, the J call TRBJ1-2, with no clear D. The CDR3 protein is CASSPGLSNYGYTF. The CDR3 DNA is TGTGCCAGCAGCCCCGGCTTATCTAACTATGGCTACACCTTC.